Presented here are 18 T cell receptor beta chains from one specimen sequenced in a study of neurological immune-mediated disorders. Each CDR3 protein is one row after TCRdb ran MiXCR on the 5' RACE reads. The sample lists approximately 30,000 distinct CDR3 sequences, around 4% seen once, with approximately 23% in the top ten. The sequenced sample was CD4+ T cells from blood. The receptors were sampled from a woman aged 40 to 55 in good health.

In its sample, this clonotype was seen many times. CDR3 in amino acids: CASGLGDGSYEQYF. The DNA for the CDR3 is TGTGCTAGTGGTTTGGGGGACGGCTCCTACGAGCAGTACTTC. The chain joins TRBV12-5 to TRBJ2-7; tentatively, D is TRBD1 or TRBD2 (5 bases each). The CDR3 runs 14 residues. Germline V gene data show CDR1 as LGHNT and CDR2 as FRNRAP. Trimming left V 1 base short and J 0 bases short, with 7 bases between.

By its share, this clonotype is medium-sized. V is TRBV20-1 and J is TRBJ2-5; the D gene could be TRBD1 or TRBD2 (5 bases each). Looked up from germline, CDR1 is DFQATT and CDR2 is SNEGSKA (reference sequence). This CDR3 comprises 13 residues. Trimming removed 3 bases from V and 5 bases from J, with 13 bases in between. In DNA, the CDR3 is TGCAGTGCTAGGAAGAGGGGTTGGGAGACCCAGTACTTC. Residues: CSARKRGWETQYF.

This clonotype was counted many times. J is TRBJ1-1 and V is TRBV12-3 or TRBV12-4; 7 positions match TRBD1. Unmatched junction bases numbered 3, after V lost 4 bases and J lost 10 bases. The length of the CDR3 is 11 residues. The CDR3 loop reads CASSSRQGAFF. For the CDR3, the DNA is TGTGCCAGCAGTTCCAGACAGGGAGCTTTCTTT.

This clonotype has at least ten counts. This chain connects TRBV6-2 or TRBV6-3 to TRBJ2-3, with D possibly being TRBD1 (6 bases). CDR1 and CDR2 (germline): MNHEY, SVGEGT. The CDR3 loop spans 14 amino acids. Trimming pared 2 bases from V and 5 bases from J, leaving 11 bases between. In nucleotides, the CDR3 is TGTGCCAGCAGTTACGTGGGGGCCGAAGATACGCAGTATTTT. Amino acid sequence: CASSYVGAEDTQYF.

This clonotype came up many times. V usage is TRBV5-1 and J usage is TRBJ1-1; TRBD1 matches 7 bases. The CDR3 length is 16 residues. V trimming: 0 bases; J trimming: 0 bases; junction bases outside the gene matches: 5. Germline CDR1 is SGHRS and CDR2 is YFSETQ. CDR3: CASSLGVGQMNTEAFF. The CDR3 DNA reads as TGCGCCAGCAGCTTGGGGGTGGGACAGATGAACACTGAAGCTTTCTTT.

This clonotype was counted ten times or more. The CDR3 DNA follows: TGCGCCAGCAGCTTGGCGGATCCGATAACCTACGAGCAGTACTTC. This translates into CASSLADPITYEQYF. The chain carries TRBV5-1 and TRBJ2-7; D call uncertain. The CDR3 totals 15 residues. Trimming pared 0 bases from V and 2 bases from J, leaving 12 bases between. Germline CDR1 SGHRS, CDR2 YFSETQ.

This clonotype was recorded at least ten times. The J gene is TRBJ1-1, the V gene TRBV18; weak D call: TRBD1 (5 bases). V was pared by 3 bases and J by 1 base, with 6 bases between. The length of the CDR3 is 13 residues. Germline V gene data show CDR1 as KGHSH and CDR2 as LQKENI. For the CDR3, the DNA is TGTGCCAGCTCACCGCAGGGGAACACTGAAGCTTTCTTT. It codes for CASSPQGNTEAFF.

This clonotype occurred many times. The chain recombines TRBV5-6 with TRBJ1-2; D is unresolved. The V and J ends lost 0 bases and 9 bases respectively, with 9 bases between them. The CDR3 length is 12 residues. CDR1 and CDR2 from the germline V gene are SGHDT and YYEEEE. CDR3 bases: TGTGCCAGCAGCTTGGAAGCTCAGAGCTACACCTTC. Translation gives CASSLEAQSYTF.

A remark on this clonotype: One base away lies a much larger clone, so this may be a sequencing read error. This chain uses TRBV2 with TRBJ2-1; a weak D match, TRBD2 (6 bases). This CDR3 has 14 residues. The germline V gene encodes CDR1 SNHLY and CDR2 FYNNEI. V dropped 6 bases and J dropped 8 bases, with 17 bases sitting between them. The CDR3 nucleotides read TGTGCCAGCAGGGGAGGACATGGGGCTTATGAGCAGTTCTTC. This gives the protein CASRGGHGAYEQFF.

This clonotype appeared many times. This CDR3 reads CASSLGTVRLDTQYF. Here the CDR3 DNA reads TGCGCCAGCAGCCTGGGGACAGTGAGACTAGATACGCAGTATTTT. This sequence joins TRBV5-1 and TRBJ2-3, with 7 bases identical to TRBD1. CDR1 is SGHRS, CDR2 YFSETQ, per germline. This CDR3 region has 15 residues. V lost 4 bases and J lost 5; bases outside the gene matches: 10. Variable domain in full (rest from reference TRBV5-1 and TRBJ2-3): KAGVTQTPRYLIKTRGQQVTLSCSPISGHRSVSWYQQTPGQGLQFLFEYFSETQRNKGNFPGRFSGRQFSNSRSEMNVSTLELGDSALYLCASSLGTVRLDTQYFGPGTRLTVL.

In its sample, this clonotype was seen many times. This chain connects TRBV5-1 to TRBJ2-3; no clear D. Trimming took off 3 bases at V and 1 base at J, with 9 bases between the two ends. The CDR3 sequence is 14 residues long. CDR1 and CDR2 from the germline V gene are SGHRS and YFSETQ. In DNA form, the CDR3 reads TGCGCCAGCAGCTCCCCTCTGGGCACAGATACGCAGTATTTT. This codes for CASSSPLGTDTQYF.

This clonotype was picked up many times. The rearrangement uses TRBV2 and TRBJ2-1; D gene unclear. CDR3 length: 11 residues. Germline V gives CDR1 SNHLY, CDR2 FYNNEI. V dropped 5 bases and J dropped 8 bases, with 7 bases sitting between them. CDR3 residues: CASSNVYEQFF. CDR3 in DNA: TGTGCCAGCAGTAACGTTTATGAGCAGTTCTTC.

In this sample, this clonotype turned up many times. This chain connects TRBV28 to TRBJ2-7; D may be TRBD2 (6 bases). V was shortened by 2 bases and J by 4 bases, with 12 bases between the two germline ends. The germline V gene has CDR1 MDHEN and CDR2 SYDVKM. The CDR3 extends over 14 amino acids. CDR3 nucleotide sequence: TGTGCCAGCAGTTTACCAACCGGGGGTTACGAGCAGTACTTC. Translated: CASSLPTGGYEQYF.

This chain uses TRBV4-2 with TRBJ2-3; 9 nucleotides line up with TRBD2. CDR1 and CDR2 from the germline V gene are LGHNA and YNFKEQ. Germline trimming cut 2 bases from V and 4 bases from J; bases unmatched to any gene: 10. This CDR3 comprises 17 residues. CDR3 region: CASSQPTSGRVADTQYF. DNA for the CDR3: TGTGCCAGCAGCCAACCGACTAGCGGAAGAGTGGCAGATACGCAGTATTTT.

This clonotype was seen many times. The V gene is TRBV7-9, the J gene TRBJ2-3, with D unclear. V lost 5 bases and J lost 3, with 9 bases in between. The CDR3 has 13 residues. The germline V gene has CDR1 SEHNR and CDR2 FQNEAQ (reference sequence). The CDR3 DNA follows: TGTGCCAGCAGCCCGGACCCGACAGATACGCAGTATTTT. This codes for CASSPDPTDTQYF.

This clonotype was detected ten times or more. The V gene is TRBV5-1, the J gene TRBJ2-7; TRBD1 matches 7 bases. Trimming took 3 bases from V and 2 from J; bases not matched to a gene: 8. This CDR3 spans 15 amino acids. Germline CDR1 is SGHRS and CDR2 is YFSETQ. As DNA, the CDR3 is TGCGCCAGCAGCTGGGATGGGACAGCGGCCTACGAGCAGTACTTC. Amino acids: CASSWDGTAAYEQYF.

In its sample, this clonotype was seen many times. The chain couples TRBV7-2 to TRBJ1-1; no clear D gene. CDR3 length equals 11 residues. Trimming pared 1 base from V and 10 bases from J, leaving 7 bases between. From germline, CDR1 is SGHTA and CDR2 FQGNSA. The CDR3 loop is CASSLGWGAFF. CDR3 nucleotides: TGTGCCAGCAGCTTAGGGTGGGGAGCTTTCTTT.

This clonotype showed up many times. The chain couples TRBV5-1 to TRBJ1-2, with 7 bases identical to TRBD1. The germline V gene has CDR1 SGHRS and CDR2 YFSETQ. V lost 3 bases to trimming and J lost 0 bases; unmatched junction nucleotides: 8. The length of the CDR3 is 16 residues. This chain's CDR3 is CASSSSGTAANYGYTF. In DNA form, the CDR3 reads TGCGCCAGCAGCTCCTCAGGGACAGCAGCTAACTATGGCTACACCTTC.